Listed here are 28 T cell receptor beta chains from one sample, sequenced in a study of CD8+ T cells in alopecia areata. RNA extraction and reverse transcription yielded cDNA as sequencing template. Here immunoSEQ multiplex PCR was the method, and the copy in TCRdb shows in-frame clones only, minus some. The table records about 200,000 clones, more than 50% of them present only once. Sequencing was performed on CD8+ T cells sorted from blood. These receptor sequences come from a human donor in good health.

V is TRBV6-5 and J is TRBJ2-7; possible D gene TRBD1, 6 bases. The V and J ends lost 0 bases and 0 bases respectively, with 12 bases between them. CDR3 length: 16 amino acids. Germline lookup yields CDR1 MNHEY and CDR2 SVGAGI. CDR3 residues: CASSYSINRASYEQYF. The CDR3 DNA sequence: TGTGCCAGCAGTTACTCGATCAACAGGGCCTCCTACGAGCAGTACTTC.

As concerns this clone: The junction departs from the called germline gene at one end, perhaps through a read error. The chain carries TRBV5-4 and TRBJ1-3; D is unresolved. The CDR3 runs to 13 residues. CDR1 and CDR2 from the germline V gene are SGHNT and YYREEE (reference sequence). In nucleotides, the CDR3 is TGTGCCAGCAGCTTGAGCTCTGGAAACACCATATACTTT. It encodes CASSLSSGNTIYF.

The chain employs TRBV30 and TRBJ1-5; the D is unclear. Trimming removed 0 bases from V and 1 base from J, with 10 bases in between. CDR1 and CDR2 from the germline V gene are GTSNPN and SVGIG (reference sequence). CDR3 size: 15 residues. CDR3: CAWSVRWGSNQPQHF. The CDR3 DNA is TGTGCCTGGAGTGTACGATGGGGAAGCAATCAGCCCCAGCATTTT.

This clone was seen just once. The DNA for the CDR3 is TGTGCCAGCAGCTTGGGCGGGGGCCTCTACGAGCAGTACTTC. It yields the protein CASSLGGGLYEQYF. The chain carries TRBV5-6 and TRBJ2-7; D possibly corresponds to TRBD2 (7 bases). This CDR3 has 14 residues. CDR1 and CDR2 from the germline V gene are SGHDT and YYEEEE. Trimming stripped 0 bases from V and 3 bases from J, with 10 bases between.

The CDR3 nucleotides read TGTGCCTGCACAGACTCCTACGAGCAGTACTTC. As protein: CACTDSYEQYF. This chain connects TRBV30 to TRBJ2-7, with unresolved D. CDR1 is GTSNPN and CDR2 is SVGIG in the germline V gene (reference sequence). V was trimmed by 6 bases and J by 0 bases, leaving 6 bases between them. CDR3 length: 11 amino acids.

This clone was seen a few times. The V call is TRBV23-1, the J call TRBJ2-5; D not certain. TRBV23-1 is reported as an ORF; its role is uncertain. Trimming removed 0 bases at V and 5 bases at J, with 16 bases between. The CDR3 contains 16 residues. Here the CDR3 DNA reads TGCGCCAGCAGTCAATCGCGGTCGGGTGGTCGGGAGACCCAGTACTTC. Encoded protein: CASSQSRSGGRETQYF.

The rearrangement uses TRBV7-9 and TRBJ2-2; 7 nucleotides line up with TRBD1. Germline-derived CDR1 and CDR2 are SEHNR and FQNEAQ (reference sequence). With 3 bases clipped from V and 6 bases from J, the junction kept 4 bases outside the gene matches. The CDR3 loop spans 14 amino acids. CDR3 region: CASSLVQGAGELFF. CDR3 nucleotide sequence: TGTGCCAGCAGCTTGGTCCAGGGGGCCGGGGAGCTGTTTTTT. The full variable domain, completed using reference TRBV7-9 and TRBJ2-2, is DTGVSQNPRHKITKRGQNVTFRCDPISEHNRLYWYRQTLGQGPEFLTYFQNEAQLEKSRLLSDRFSAERPKGSFSTLEIQRTEQGDSAMYLCASSLVQGAGELFFGEGSRLTVL.

The V gene is TRBV19, the J gene TRBJ2-2; D unclear. The ends were cut back, 1 base at V and 5 bases at J, with 5 bases in the middle. Per the germline V gene, CDR1 is LNHDA and CDR2 is SQIVND (reference sequence). This CDR3 contains 13 residues. The CDR3 loop reads CASSIVGTGELFF. For the CDR3, the DNA is TGTGCCAGTAGTATAGTAGGGACCGGGGAGCTGTTTTTT.

The V and J genes are TRBV2 and TRBJ2-1; D is unclear. The CDR3 extends over 16 amino acids. The V gene's germline CDR1 is SNHLY and CDR2 FYNNEI. Trimming pared 0 bases from V and 6 bases from J, leaving 15 bases between. CDR3 DNA sequence: TGTGCCAGCAGTGAAGCTTCGGAAGGGAAGGGCAATGAGCAGTTCTTC. Translated: CASSEASEGKGNEQFF.

The rearrangement joins TRBV14 to TRBJ2-7; TRBD1 agrees at 9 bases. CDR3 length: 14 amino acids. The trim removed 4 bases at V and 4 bases at J, leaving 5 bases unmatched. Germline CDR1 is SGHDN and CDR2 is FVKESK. The CDR3: CASSLTGQGYEQYF. The CDR3 DNA is TGTGCCAGCAGCCTTACTGGACAGGGGTACGAGCAGTACTTC.

The V and J genes are TRBV7-9 and TRBJ1-5; 12 nucleotides agree with TRBD1. The CDR3 spans 15 residues. Germline V gives CDR1 SEHNR, CDR2 FQNEAQ (reference sequence). The ends lost 5 bases at V and 7 bases at J; junction bases unmatched: 6. As DNA, the CDR3 is TGTGCCAGCAGCGGGGACAGGGGGCTCTTCCAGCCCCAGCATTTT. It is translated as CASSGDRGLFQPQHF.

This clone appeared a single time. V and J are TRBV7-8 and TRBJ1-2; D gene unclear. V was pared by 1 base and J by 3 bases, with 12 bases between. Germline V lookup: CDR1 SGHVS, CDR2 FQNEAQ. This CDR3 is 15 amino acids long. The CDR3 nucleotides read TGTGCCAGCAGCTTAGAAAAGGGAGGCTACTATGGCTACACCTTC. Amino acids: CASSLEKGGYYGYTF.

The rearrangement joins TRBV4-1 to TRBJ2-3, with 8 bases lining up with TRBD2. Trimming at V came to 2 bases and at J to 0 bases, leaving 1 base not matched to a gene. This CDR3 is 15 amino acids long. Looked up from germline, CDR1 is MGHRA and CDR2 is YSYEKL. The CDR3 region is CASSQIAGSTDTQYF. CDR3 nucleotides: TGCGCCAGCAGCCAAATAGCGGGGAGCACAGATACGCAGTATTTT.

V usage is TRBV7-9 and J usage is TRBJ2-3; no definite D call. Trimming took 3 bases from V and 0 from J, leaving 13 bases between them. The CDR3 covers 16 residues. CDR1 is SEHNR, CDR2 FQNEAQ, per germline (reference sequence). CDR3 DNA sequence: TGTGCCAGCAGCTTGTTCGATTCAGCTAGCACAGATACGCAGTATTTT. Translation gives CASSLFDSASTDTQYF.

The chain employs TRBV4-1 and TRBJ2-7; D unclear. V was clipped by 3 bases and J by 3 bases, with 15 bases between them. The CDR3 runs 15 residues. Germline CDR1 is MGHRA and CDR2 is YSYEKL. CDR3 protein: CASSQRQGPNYEQYF. As DNA, the CDR3 is TGCGCCAGCAGCCAGAGACAAGGACCAAACTACGAGCAGTACTTC.

J is TRBJ2-7 and V is TRBV10-3, with D possibly TRBD2 on 6 matching bases. V was trimmed by 3 bases and J by 3 bases, leaving 15 bases between them. The CDR3 is 15 residues long. Germline V CDR1 and CDR2: ENHRY, SYGVKD. The CDR3 region is CAISDDRGKLYEQYF. The CDR3 bases are TGTGCCATCAGTGACGATCGGGGGAAACTCTACGAGCAGTACTTC.

The sample holds a few counts of this clone. V is TRBV27 and J is TRBJ1-5; the D is unclear. V shed 3 bases and J shed 3 bases, with 9 bases lying between them. Germline-derived CDR1 and CDR2 are MNHEY and SMNVEV (reference sequence). This CDR3 spans 14 amino acids. CDR3 DNA: TGTGCCAGCAGTTTTAAAGGAAACAATCAGCCCCAGCATTTT. Translating it yields CASSFKGNNQPQHF.

The table lists this clone with a count of one. The J gene is TRBJ1-6, the V gene TRBV5-6; TRBD1 aligns across 10 bases. The junction had 5 bases not matched to a gene; V was cut back by 7 bases and J by 10 bases. CDR3 length equals 13 residues. Germline CDR1 SGHDT, CDR2 YYEEEE. The CDR3 region has the DNA TGTGCCAGCCAGACAGGGGGCGGCTCACCCCTCCACTTT. It encodes CASQTGGGSPLHF.

The V and J genes are TRBV7-9 and TRBJ2-3; possible D gene TRBD2, 7 bases. CDR3 length equals 15 residues. Germline CDR1 SEHNR, CDR2 FQNEAQ (reference sequence). V was clipped by 2 bases and J by 4 bases, with 13 bases between them. In DNA form, the CDR3 reads TGTGCCAGCAGCTTAAGTTCCGGGGGGCCAGATACGCAGTATTTT. It codes for CASSLSSGGPDTQYF.

The chain combines TRBV4-1 with TRBJ1-6, with D perhaps TRBD1 (5 bases). With 3 bases removed from V and 9 bases from J, the gap between germline ends came to 15 bases. The CDR3 runs 15 residues. CDR1 is MGHRA, CDR2 YSYEKL, per germline. The CDR3 protein is CASSQGGLSGSPLHF. CDR3 bases: TGCGCCAGCAGCCAGGGGGGATTGTCGGGTTCACCCCTCCACTTT.

This clone was detected only a few times. This chain links TRBV7-9 with TRBJ1-1; D is unclear. This CDR3 has 13 amino acids. V dropped 2 bases and J dropped 1 base, with 5 bases sitting between them. The germline gives CDR1 SEHNR, CDR2 FQNEAQ (reference sequence). CDR3 protein: CASSLTPNTEAFF. The CDR3 coding sequence is TGTGCCAGCAGCTTAACACCGAACACTGAAGCTTTCTTT. The variable domain in full, completed from reference TRBV7-9 and TRBJ1-1, reads DTGVSQNPRHKITKRGQNVTFRCDPISEHNRLYWYRQTLGQGPEFLTYFQNEAQLEKSRLLSDRFSAERPKGSFSTLEIQRTEQGDSAMYLCASSLTPNTEAFFGQGTRLTVV.

The rearrangement links TRBV4-2 to TRBJ2-2; TRBD1 matches 9 bases. The V gene end was trimmed by 0 bases and the J gene end by 5 bases; junction bases not matched to a gene: 4. This CDR3 is 16 amino acids long. CDR1 LGHNA and CDR2 YNFKEQ come from the germline V gene. CDR3 region: CASSQEGTGLTGELFF. CDR3 DNA sequence: TGTGCCAGCAGCCAAGAAGGGACAGGGTTAACCGGGGAGCTGTTTTTT.

The chain is built from TRBV9 and TRBJ2-3, with D possibly being TRBD2 (5 bases). In germline, CDR1 is SGDLS, CDR2 YYNGEE. The V end lost 0 bases, the J end lost 0 bases, and 11 bases lay between the germline ends. The CDR3 extends over 16 amino acids. The CDR3 region is CASSVESGMSTDTQYF. CDR3 DNA: TGTGCCAGCAGCGTAGAGTCGGGAATGAGCACAGATACGCAGTATTTT.

As DNA, the CDR3 is TGTGCCATCAGTCCAACAGGGGGCGAAAGAATGACCCAGTACTTC. This gives the protein CAISPTGGERMTQYF. The chain links TRBV10-3 to TRBJ2-5, with 9 nucleotides matching TRBD1. CDR1 and CDR2 from the germline V gene are ENHRY and SYGVKD. The J segment lost 7 bases and the V segment lost 5 bases, leaving 11 bases of the junction unmatched. The CDR3 spans 15 residues.

This clone was seen just once. The chain links TRBV7-9 to TRBJ2-7, with D maybe TRBD2 (5 bases). Trimming left V 5 bases short and J 5 bases short, with 16 bases between. There are 14 residues in the CDR3. Germline values: CDR1 SEHNR, CDR2 FQNEAQ (reference sequence). This chain's CDR3 is CASSASRALNEQYF. The DNA for the CDR3 is TGTGCCAGCAGCGCCTCGAGGGCGCTAAACGAGCAGTACTTC.

The chain recombines TRBV9 with TRBJ1-4, with D maybe TRBD1 (5 bases). There are 15 residues in the CDR3. Per the germline V gene, CDR1 is SGDLS and CDR2 is YYNGEE. The germline V and J ends were trimmed by 3 bases and 8 bases, with 17 bases remaining between them. In nucleotides, the CDR3 is TGTGCCAGCAGCGCAACCGGGGGATTTGGAGAAAAACTGTTTTTT. It is translated as CASSATGGFGEKLFF.

The count of this clone is one. The CDR3 loop reads CASSLGGTGIGNEQFF. The CDR3 DNA reads TGTGCCAGCAGCTTAGGGGGGACAGGGATTGGCAATGAGCAGTTCTTC. This rearrangement joins TRBV7-9 to TRBJ2-1, with 9 bases matching TRBD1. The CDR3 consists of 16 residues. Germline V gene lookup returns CDR1 SEHNR and CDR2 FQNEAQ (reference sequence). With V trimmed by 1 base and J by 6 bases, 7 bases remained unmatched.

The chain couples TRBV29-1 to TRBJ2-7; 8 nucleotides agree with TRBD1. Per the germline V gene, CDR1 is SQVTM and CDR2 is ANQGSEA. The CDR3 runs to 13 residues. V trimming: 8 bases; J trimming: 0 bases; junction bases outside the gene matches: 6. CDR3 sequence: CSPRTGSSYEQYF. The CDR3 coding sequence is TGCAGCCCGCGGACAGGGAGCTCCTACGAGCAGTACTTC.